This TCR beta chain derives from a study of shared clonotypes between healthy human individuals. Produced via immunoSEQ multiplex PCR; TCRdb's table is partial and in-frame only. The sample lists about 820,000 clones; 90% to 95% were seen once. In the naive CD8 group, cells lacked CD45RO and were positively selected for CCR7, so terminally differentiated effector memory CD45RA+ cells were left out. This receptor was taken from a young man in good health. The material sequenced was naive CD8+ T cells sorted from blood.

The CDR3 DNA is TGTGCCATCAGTGGGGCGTCAGGCCGATTATCACCTTCTGGCTACACCTTC. It yields the protein CAISGASGRLSPSGYTF. The chain recombines TRBV10-3 with TRBJ1-2; D not resolved. The CDR3 sequence is 17 residues long. CDR1 and CDR2 (germline): ENHRY, SYGVKD. Trimming left V 4 bases short and J 7 bases short, with 25 bases between.